This T cell receptor (beta chain) was found in a study of blood T cell repertoires in COVID-19. On the study more broadly: COVID-19 samples, acute and convalescent, were from the United States, Italy and Spain. The cDNA or gDNA used as material had been derived from T cells, B-cell-depleted T cells, or PBMCs.

As processed by the authors: By means of reference gene primer amplification, nucleated cell counts were estimated. TCRdb's table, derived via immunoSEQ multiplex PCR, lists solely in-frame clones and lacks some. V and J calls plus clone size are reproduced from that table; the DNA served to infer D and trimming. The data show approximately 190,000 clones, with roughly 80% seen just once and about 5% held by the top ten. In germline, CDR1 is MNHEY, CDR2 SMNVEV (reference sequence). The V end was cut by 2 bases, the J end by 1 base, with 21 bases between. This CDR3 has 20 amino acids. The sequence came from a woman between 25 and 40 years old with acute or convalescent COVID-19. The sequenced sample was peripheral blood. The rearrangement uses TRBV27 and TRBJ2-6; D perhaps matches TRBD2 (6 bases). The CDR3 reads CASSLRLQTRRNSGANVLTF. The CDR3 DNA is TGTGCCAGCAGTTTAAGGTTACAGACTAGAAGAAATTCTGGGGCCAACGTCCTGACTTTC. The whole variable domain, filled in from reference TRBV27 and TRBJ2-6, reads EAQVTQNPRYLITVTGKKLTVTCSQNMNHEYMSWYRQDPGLGLRQIYYSMNVEVTDKGDVPEGYKVSRKEKRNFPLILESPSPNQTSLYFCASSLRLQTRRNSGANVLTFGAGSRLTVL.